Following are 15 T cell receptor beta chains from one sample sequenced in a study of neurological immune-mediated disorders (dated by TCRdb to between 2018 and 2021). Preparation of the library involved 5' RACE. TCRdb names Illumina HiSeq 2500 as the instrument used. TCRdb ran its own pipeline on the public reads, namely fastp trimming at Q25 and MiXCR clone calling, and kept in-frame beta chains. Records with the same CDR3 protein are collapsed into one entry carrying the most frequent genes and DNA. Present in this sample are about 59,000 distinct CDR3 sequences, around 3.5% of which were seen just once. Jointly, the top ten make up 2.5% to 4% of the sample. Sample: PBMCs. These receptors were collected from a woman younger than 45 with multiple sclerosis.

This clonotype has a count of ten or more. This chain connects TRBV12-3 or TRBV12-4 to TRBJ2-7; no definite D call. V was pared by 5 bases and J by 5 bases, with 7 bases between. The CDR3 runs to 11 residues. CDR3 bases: TGTGCCAGCAGTGTATTCGACGAGCAGTACTTC. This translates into CASSVFDEQYF.

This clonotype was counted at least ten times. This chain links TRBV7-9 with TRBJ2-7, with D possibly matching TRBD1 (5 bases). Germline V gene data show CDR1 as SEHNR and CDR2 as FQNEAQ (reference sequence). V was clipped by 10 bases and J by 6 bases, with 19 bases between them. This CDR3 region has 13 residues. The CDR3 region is CAIPSRVLGEQYF. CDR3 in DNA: TGTGCCATCCCTTCCAGGGTTCTCGGCGAGCAGTACTTC.

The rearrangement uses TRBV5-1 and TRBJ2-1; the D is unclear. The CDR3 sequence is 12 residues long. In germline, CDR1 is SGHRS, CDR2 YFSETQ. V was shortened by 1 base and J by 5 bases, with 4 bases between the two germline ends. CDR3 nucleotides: TGCGCCAGCAGCTTGTGGGACAATGAGCAGTTCTTC. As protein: CASSLWDNEQFF.

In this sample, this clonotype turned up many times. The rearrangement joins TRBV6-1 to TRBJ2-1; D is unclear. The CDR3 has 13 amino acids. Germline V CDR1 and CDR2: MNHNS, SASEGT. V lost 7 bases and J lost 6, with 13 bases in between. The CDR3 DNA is TGTGCCAGCACGGCGCTCCGAATCAATGAGCAGTTCTTC. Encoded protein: CASTALRINEQFF.

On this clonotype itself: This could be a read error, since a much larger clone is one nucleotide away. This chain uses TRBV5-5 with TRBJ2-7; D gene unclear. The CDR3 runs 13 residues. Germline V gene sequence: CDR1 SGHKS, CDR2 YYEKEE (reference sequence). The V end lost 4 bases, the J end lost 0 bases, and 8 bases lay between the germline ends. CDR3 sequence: CASSLSTSYEQYF. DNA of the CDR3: TGTGCCAGCAGCCTAAGCACCTCCTACGAGCAGTACTTC.

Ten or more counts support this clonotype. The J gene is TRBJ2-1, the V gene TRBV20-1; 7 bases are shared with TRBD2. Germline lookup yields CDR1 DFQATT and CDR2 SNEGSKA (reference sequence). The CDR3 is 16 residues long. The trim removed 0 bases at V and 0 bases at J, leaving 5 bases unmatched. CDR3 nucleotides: TGCAGTGCTAGAGACTCTAGCGGAAGCTCCTACAATGAGCAGTTCTTC. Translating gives CSARDSSGSSYNEQFF.

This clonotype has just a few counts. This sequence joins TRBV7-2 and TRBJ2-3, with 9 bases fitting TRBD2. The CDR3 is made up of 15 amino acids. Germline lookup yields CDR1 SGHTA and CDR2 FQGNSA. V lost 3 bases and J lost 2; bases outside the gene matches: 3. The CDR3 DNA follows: TGTGCCAGCAGCTTTAGCGGGAGAGTCACAGATACGCAGTATTTT. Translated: CASSFSGRVTDTQYF. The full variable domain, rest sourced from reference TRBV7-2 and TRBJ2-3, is GAGVSQSPSNKVTEKGKDVELRCDPISGHTALYWYRQSLGQGLEFLIYFQGNSAPDKSGLPSDRFSAERTGGSVSTLTIQRTQQEDSAVYLCASSFSGRVTDTQYFGPGTRLTVL.

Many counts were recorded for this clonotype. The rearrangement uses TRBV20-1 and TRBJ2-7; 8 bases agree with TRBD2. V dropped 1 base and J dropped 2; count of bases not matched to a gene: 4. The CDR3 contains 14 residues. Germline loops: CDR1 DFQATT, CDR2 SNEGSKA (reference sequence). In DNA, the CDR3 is TGCAGTGCTAGAGGGGGACTAGGAGCCTACGAGCAGTACTTC. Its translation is CSARGGLGAYEQYF.

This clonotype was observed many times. CDR3 in DNA: TGCGCCAGCAGCCTCGGACCGGGACAGGTGGAAGGCTACACCTTC. Its protein product is CASSLGPGQVEGYTF. The chain links TRBV5-1 to TRBJ1-2, with 8 nucleotides matching TRBD1. The germline V gene has CDR1 SGHRS and CDR2 YFSETQ. The CDR3 contains 15 residues. V was clipped by 4 bases and J by 8 bases; unmatched bases: 13.

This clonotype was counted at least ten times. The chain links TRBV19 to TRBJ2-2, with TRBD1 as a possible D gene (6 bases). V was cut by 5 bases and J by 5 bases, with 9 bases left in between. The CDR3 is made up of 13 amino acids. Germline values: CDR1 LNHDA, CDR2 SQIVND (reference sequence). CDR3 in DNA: TGTGCCAGTAGTCCCGGGACAACCGGGGAGCTGTTTTTT. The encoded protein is CASSPGTTGELFF.

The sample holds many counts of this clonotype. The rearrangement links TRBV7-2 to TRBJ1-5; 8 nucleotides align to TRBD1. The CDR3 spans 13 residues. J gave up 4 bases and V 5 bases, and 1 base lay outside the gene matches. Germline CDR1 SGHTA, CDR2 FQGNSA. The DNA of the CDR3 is TGTGCCAGCAGCGGGACAGGAAATCAGCCCCAGCATTTT. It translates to CASSGTGNQPQHF.

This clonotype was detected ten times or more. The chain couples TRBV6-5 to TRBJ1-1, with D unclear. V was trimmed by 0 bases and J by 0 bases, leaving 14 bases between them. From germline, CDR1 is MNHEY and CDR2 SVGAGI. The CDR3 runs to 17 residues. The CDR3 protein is CASSYSLEGEMNTEAFF. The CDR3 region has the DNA TGTGCCAGCAGTTACTCGTTAGAGGGCGAAATGAACACTGAAGCTTTCTTT.

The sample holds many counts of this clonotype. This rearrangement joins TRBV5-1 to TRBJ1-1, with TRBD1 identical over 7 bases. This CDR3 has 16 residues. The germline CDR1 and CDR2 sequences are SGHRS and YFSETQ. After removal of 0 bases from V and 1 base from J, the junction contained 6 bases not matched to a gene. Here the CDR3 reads CASSLEVGTENTEAFF. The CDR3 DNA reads TGCGCCAGCAGCTTGGAAGTCGGGACAGAGAACACTGAAGCTTTCTTT. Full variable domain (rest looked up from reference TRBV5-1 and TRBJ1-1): KAGVTQTPRYLIKTRGQQVTLSCSPISGHRSVSWYQQTPGQGLQFLFEYFSETQRNKGNFPGRFSGRQFSNSRSEMNVSTLELGDSALYLCASSLEVGTENTEAFFGQGTRLTVV.

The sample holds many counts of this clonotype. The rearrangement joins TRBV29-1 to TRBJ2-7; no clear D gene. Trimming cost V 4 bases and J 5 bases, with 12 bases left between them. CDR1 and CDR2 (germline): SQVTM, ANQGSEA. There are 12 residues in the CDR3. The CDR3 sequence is CSVAPSQDEQYF. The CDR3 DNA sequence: TGCAGCGTTGCCCCCTCCCAAGACGAGCAGTACTTC.

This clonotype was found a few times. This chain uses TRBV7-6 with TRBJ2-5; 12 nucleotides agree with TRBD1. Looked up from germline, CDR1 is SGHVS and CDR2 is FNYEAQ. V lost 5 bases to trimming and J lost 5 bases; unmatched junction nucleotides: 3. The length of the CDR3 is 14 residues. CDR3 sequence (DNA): TGTGCCAGCAGCCTCGGGACAGGGGGCGAGACCCAGTACTTC. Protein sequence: CASSLGTGGETQYF.